Each of the 29 T cell receptor beta chains below was sequenced from the same sample in a study of blood T cell repertoires in COVID-19. Using immunoSEQ multiplex PCR, the repertoire was profiled, and TCRdb retains in-frame clones only, with some absent. Seen here are tens of thousands of clones, 87% observed once, and the top ten hold approximately 1.9%. The source material was peripheral blood. These receptors all come from a man in his fifties or sixties with active or convalescent COVID-19.

V gene TRBV5-4 combines with J gene TRBJ2-2, with 7 positions matching TRBD2. The V gene's germline CDR1 is SGHNT and CDR2 YYREEE (reference sequence). The CDR3 is made up of 16 amino acids. Trimming took 0 bases from V and 0 from J; bases not matched to a gene: 2. CDR3 sequence reads: CASSLGGLANTGELFF. The CDR3 bases are TGTGCCAGCAGCTTGGGTGGACTAGCGAACACCGGGGAGCTGTTTTTT. The entire variable domain, with the rest obtained from reference TRBV5-4 and TRBJ2-2, is as follows: ETGVTQSPTHLIKTRGQQVTLRCSSQSGHNTVSWYQQALGQGPQFIFQYYREEENGRGNFPPRFSGLQFPNYSSELNVNALELDDSALYLCASSLGGLANTGELFFGEGSRLTVL.

This rearrangement joins TRBV6-2 or TRBV6-3 to TRBJ2-7; TRBD1 agrees at 9 bases. Germline CDR1 is MNHEY and CDR2 is SVGEGT. This CDR3 spans 15 amino acids. J was trimmed by 1 base and V by 2 bases; bases with no gene match: 3. In DNA, the CDR3 is TGTGCCAGCAGTTACGCGACAGGGGGATCCTACGAGCAGTACTTC. Its protein is CASSYATGGSYEQYF.

V and J are TRBV6-5 and TRBJ2-3; TRBD1 agrees at 8 bases. J was trimmed by 1 base and V by 6 bases; bases with no gene match: 6. Per the germline V gene, CDR1 is MNHEY and CDR2 is SVGAGI. The CDR3 extends over 15 amino acids. CDR3 sequence: CASSLTGVGTDTQYF. The CDR3 DNA follows: TGTGCCAGCAGCCTGACAGGGGTCGGCACAGATACGCAGTATTTT.

This clone has only a few counts. The rearrangement uses TRBV19 and TRBJ1-1, with D tentatively TRBD1 (5 bases). V dropped 5 bases and J dropped 6 bases, with 19 bases sitting between them. CDR1 and CDR2 from the germline V gene are LNHDA and SQIVND (reference sequence). The CDR3 loop spans 15 amino acids. For the CDR3, the DNA is TGTGCCAGTAGTCCCAGGGTTTTGGCCTTATCTGAAGCTTTCTTT. Residues: CASSPRVLALSEAFF.

V is TRBV5-1 and J is TRBJ2-7; TRBD1 matches 9 bases. Per germline, CDR1 SGHRS and CDR2 YFSETQ. Unmatched junction bases numbered 6, after V lost 0 bases and J lost 2 bases. This CDR3 is built from 16 residues. The CDR3 spells CASSLATGGNPYEQYF. The CDR3 coding sequence is TGCGCCAGCAGCTTGGCGACAGGGGGGAATCCCTACGAGCAGTACTTC.

The chain joins TRBV28 to TRBJ2-7; D possibly corresponds to TRBD1 (6 bases). Germline V gene data show CDR1 as MDHEN and CDR2 as SYDVKM. Trimming stripped 2 bases from V and 3 bases from J, with 11 bases between. There are 14 residues in the CDR3. The CDR3 DNA is TGTGCCAGCAGTTTACGACAGGCCTACTACGAGCAGTACTTC. Translating it yields CASSLRQAYYEQYF. Supplemented by reference TRBV28 and TRBJ2-7, the full variable domain reads DVKVTQSSRYLVKRTGEKVFLECVQDMDHENMFWYRQDPGLGLRLIYFSYDVKMKEKGDIPEGYSVSREKKERFSLILESASTNQTSMYLCASSLRQAYYEQYFGPGTRLTVT.

This clone was recorded once. The rearrangement uses TRBV6-5 and TRBJ2-2, with TRBD1 matching 8 bases. V was pared by 6 bases and J by 0 bases, with 3 bases of the junction left unmatched. Looked up from germline, CDR1 is MNHEY and CDR2 is SVGAGI. This CDR3 is built from 15 residues. DNA of the CDR3: TGTGCCAGCAGCAGGGGGCGGCCGAACACCGGGGAGCTGTTTTTT. This codes for CASSRGRPNTGELFF.

The chain is built from TRBV4-3 and TRBJ2-1, with 8 bases identical to TRBD1. Germline CDR1 reads LGHNA; CDR2 reads YSLEER. The CDR3 has 15 residues. The J segment lost 3 bases and the V segment lost 2 bases, leaving 3 bases of the junction unmatched. The CDR3 is CASSQRTGGYNEQFF. For the CDR3, the DNA is TGCGCCAGCAGCCAAAGAACAGGGGGCTACAATGAGCAGTTCTTC.

This chain uses TRBV30 with TRBJ2-3, with 11 bases that match TRBD2. The V segment lost 1 base and the J segment 3 bases; nucleotides outside the gene matches: 3. The germline V gene encodes CDR1 GTSNPN and CDR2 SVGIG (reference sequence). The CDR3 is made up of 15 amino acids. The CDR3 DNA reads TGTGCCTGGAGTGCAGGACTAGCGGGTACAGATACGCAGTATTTT. As protein: CAWSAGLAGTDTQYF.

The chain has TRBV18 and TRBJ1-2; no clear D gene. V was shortened by 2 bases and J by 5 bases, with 9 bases between the two germline ends. Per germline, CDR1 KGHSH and CDR2 LQKENI. This CDR3 comprises 13 residues. This CDR3 is CASSPGGGYGYTF. In nucleotides, the CDR3 is TGTGCCAGCTCACCAGGCGGAGGATATGGCTACACCTTC.

CDR3 in amino acids: CASSPTPLGLTYEQYF. The CDR3 DNA sequence: TGTGCCAGCAGCCCCACACCCCTGGGACTAACCTACGAGCAGTACTTC. The chain joins TRBV7-2 to TRBJ2-7; the match to TRBD2 covers 7 bases. V lost 5 bases, J lost 2 bases, and 12 bases stayed unmatched. Germline V gene lookup returns CDR1 SGHTA and CDR2 FQGNSA. CDR3 length equals 16 residues.

The chain joins TRBV10-3 to TRBJ1-2; no clear D. Germline lookup yields CDR1 ENHRY and CDR2 SYGVKD. V was trimmed by 0 bases and J by 6 bases, leaving 5 bases between them. This CDR3 comprises 12 residues. For the CDR3, the DNA is TGTGCCATCAGTGAGTCCTGGCATGGCTACACCTTC. Protein product: CAISESWHGYTF.

V gene TRBV10-3 combines with J gene TRBJ2-5, with 9 bases identical to TRBD2. The trim removed 2 bases at V and 2 bases at J, leaving 6 bases unmatched. Per the germline V gene, CDR1 is ENHRY and CDR2 is SYGVKD. The CDR3 extends over 16 amino acids. The CDR3 DNA is TGTGCCATCAGTGAGCTACAGACTAGCGGACAAGAGACCCAGTACTTC. Encoded protein: CAISELQTSGQETQYF.

The rearrangement uses TRBV5-6 and TRBJ2-5; D is uncertain. The CDR3 is 12 amino acids. Germline-derived CDR1 and CDR2 are SGHDT and YYEEEE. V lost 4 bases and J 5 bases, leaving 9 bases between the germline ends. Here the CDR3 DNA reads TGTGCCAGCAGCCACTACTCGGAGACCCAGTACTTC. Residues: CASSHYSETQYF.

V usage is TRBV7-3 and J usage is TRBJ2-2; TRBD1 matches at 9 bases. The CDR3 is made up of 21 amino acids. The ends lost 3 bases at V and 6 bases at J; junction bases unmatched: 23. Germline V gene lookup returns CDR1 SGHTA and CDR2 FQGTGA. CDR3 bases: TGTGCCAGCAGCTTCCAGCACGCGAGGGACAGGGAAGTAGGATCGGCCGGGGAGCTGTTTTTT. Translating gives CASSFQHARDREVGSAGELFF.

The V gene is TRBV15, the J gene TRBJ2-7, with a possible D match to TRBD2 (6 bases). V lost 1 base, J lost 4 bases, and 14 bases lay in between. Germline loops: CDR1 LNHNV, CDR2 YYDKDF (reference sequence). The CDR3 is 15 amino acids. Here the CDR3 reads CATSRGFGGRYEQYF. The CDR3 coding sequence is TGTGCCACCAGCAGAGGATTCGGGGGAAGGTACGAGCAGTACTTC. The whole variable domain, remainder taken from reference TRBV15 and TRBJ2-7, is DAMVIQNPRYQVTQFGKPVTLSCSQTLNHNVMYWYQQKSSQAPKLLFHYYDKDFNNEADTPDNFQSRRPNTSFCFLDIRSPGLGDTAMYLCATSRGFGGRYEQYFGPGTRLTVT.

This clone occurred once. The chain carries TRBV19 and TRBJ2-1; the match to TRBD2 covers 10 bases. CDR3 size: 14 residues. CDR1 LNHDA and CDR2 SQIVND come from the germline V gene (reference sequence). V shed 10 bases, J shed 7 bases, and the junction held 10 bases outside the gene matches. CDR3 protein: CATIEREGRNEQFF. In nucleotides, the CDR3 is TGTGCCACCATCGAGCGGGAGGGCCGTAATGAGCAGTTCTTC.

V and J are TRBV18 and TRBJ2-7, with 10 bases fitting TRBD1. The germline gives CDR1 KGHSH, CDR2 LQKENI. The length of the CDR3 is 14 residues. J lost 2 bases, V lost 5 bases, and 3 bases had no gene match. Here the CDR3 reads CASSGGTGAYEQYF. CDR3 nucleotides: TGTGCCAGCTCAGGGGGGACAGGGGCCTACGAGCAGTACTTC. Combining the CDR3 with reference TRBV18 and TRBJ2-7 gives the whole variable domain NAGVMQNPRHLVRRRGQEARLRCSPMKGHSHVYWYRQLPEEGLKFMVYLQKENIIDESGMPKERFSAEFPKEGPSILRIQQVVRGDSAAYFCASSGGTGAYEQYFGPGTRLTVT.

The chain couples TRBV19 to TRBJ1-5, with D hard to call. The CDR3 runs 14 residues. The germline CDR1 and CDR2 sequences are LNHDA and SQIVND (reference sequence). V lost 4 bases and J lost 0, with 7 bases in between. In DNA, the CDR3 is TGTGCCAGTAGTAGACAAGATAGCAATCAGCCCCAGCATTTT. It specifies CASSRQDSNQPQHF.

The rearrangement uses TRBV20-1 and TRBJ1-2; D call uncertain. CDR1 and CDR2 from the germline V gene are DFQATT and SNEGSKA (reference sequence). The V end lost 3 bases, the J end lost 4 bases, and 15 bases lay between the germline ends. CDR3 size: 14 residues. CDR3 protein: CSASPPGAFYGYTF. The CDR3 region has the DNA TGCAGTGCTAGTCCCCCAGGCGCCTTCTATGGCTACACCTTC.

This chain joins TRBV27 and TRBJ2-7; the match to TRBD1 covers 8 bases. CDR3 length: 16 amino acids. Looked up from germline, CDR1 is MNHEY and CDR2 is SMNVEV (reference sequence). J lost 4 bases, V lost 4 bases, and 12 bases had no gene match. The CDR3 here is CASSSPGSGGWYEQYF. The CDR3 DNA reads as TGTGCCAGCAGTTCCCCGGGGTCAGGGGGCTGGTACGAGCAGTACTTC.

J is TRBJ2-7 and V is TRBV29-1; 10 bases are shared with TRBD1. The CDR3 length is 15 residues. Germline CDR1 is SQVTM and CDR2 is ANQGSEA. The J segment lost 2 bases and the V segment lost 7 bases, leaving 11 bases of the junction unmatched. The CDR3 loop is CSALGQGSPPYEQYF. The CDR3 bases are TGCAGCGCGTTGGGACAGGGGTCTCCCCCCTACGAGCAGTACTTC.

The chain employs TRBV18 and TRBJ2-7, with D possibly being TRBD1 (5 bases). Between the trimmed V and J ends, which lost 3 bases and 0 bases, there was a span of 12 bases. This CDR3 spans 15 amino acids. Germline V gene lookup returns CDR1 KGHSH and CDR2 LQKENI. The CDR3 loop is CASSPLGPRSYEQYF. The CDR3 nucleotides are TGTGCCAGCTCACCCTTGGGGCCCCGCTCCTACGAGCAGTACTTC.

The rearrangement uses TRBV28 and TRBJ2-5, with D maybe TRBD1 (6 bases). CDR3 length equals 15 residues. Trimming took 2 bases from V and 2 from J, leaving 12 bases between them. CDR1 is MDHEN, CDR2 SYDVKM, per germline. The CDR3 DNA sequence: TGTGCCAGCAGTTTACCCCGGCAGGGGCAAGAGACCCAGTACTTC. Encoded protein: CASSLPRQGQETQYF.

The rearrangement links TRBV4-1 to TRBJ2-3; unclear D gene. The CDR3 spans 14 residues. The V and J ends lost 3 bases and 2 bases respectively, with 9 bases between them. The germline V gene has CDR1 MGHRA and CDR2 YSYEKL. CDR3 in amino acids: CASSQSLYTDTQYF. CDR3 sequence (DNA): TGCGCCAGCAGCCAGAGCCTGTACACAGATACGCAGTATTTT.

The gene calls are TRBV9 and TRBJ2-7; 8 bases map to TRBD2. Germline CDR1 and CDR2: SGDLS and YYNGEE. J gave up 4 bases and V 0 bases, and 6 bases lay outside the gene matches. CDR3 size: 15 residues. For the CDR3, the DNA is TGTGCCAGCAGCGTAGCGGCTAGCGGGTTATACGAGCAGTACTTC. It is translated as CASSVAASGLYEQYF. The whole variable domain, filled in from reference TRBV9 and TRBJ2-7, reads DSGVTQTPKHLITATGQRVTLRCSPRSGDLSVYWYQQSLDQGLQFLIQYYNGEERAKGNILERFSAQQFPDLHSELNLSSLELGDSALYFCASSVAASGLYEQYFGPGTRLTVT.

The chain recombines TRBV29-1 with TRBJ1-2; D unresolved. The CDR3 totals 13 residues. Germline V lookup: CDR1 SQVTM, CDR2 ANQGSEA. The V end lost 4 bases, the J end lost 4 bases, and 13 bases lay between the germline ends. The CDR3 bases are TGCAGCGTTGCTGGGAGGTATCGCTATGGCTACACCTTC. Translating it yields CSVAGRYRYGYTF.

The V call is TRBV18, the J call TRBJ1-6; D remains unclear. The CDR3 runs to 15 residues. Between the trimmed V and J ends, which lost 2 bases and 6 bases, there was a span of 11 bases. Per the germline V gene, CDR1 is KGHSH and CDR2 is LQKENI. CDR3 in DNA: TGTGCCAGCTCACCAGGGCATTCCGGTAATTCACCCCTCCACTTT. This codes for CASSPGHSGNSPLHF.

The V and J genes are TRBV18 and TRBJ2-3; 8 nucleotides match TRBD2. Per the germline V gene, CDR1 is KGHSH and CDR2 is LQKENI. CDR3 length: 16 amino acids. With 1 base clipped from V and 5 bases from J, the junction kept 8 bases outside the gene matches. The CDR3 is CASSPRGLGALDTQYF. Here the CDR3 DNA reads TGTGCCAGCTCACCACGGGGACTAGGAGCCCTAGATACGCAGTATTTT. Together with reference TRBV18 and TRBJ2-3, the CDR3 gives the full variable domain: NAGVMQNPRHLVRRRGQEARLRCSPMKGHSHVYWYRQLPEEGLKFMVYLQKENIIDESGMPKERFSAEFPKEGPSILRIQQVVRGDSAAYFCASSPRGLGALDTQYFGPGTRLTVL.